The rows below give T cell receptor beta chains drawn from one sample of a study of CD8+ T cells in alopecia areata. Repertoires were generated with immunoSEQ multiplex PCR, while TCRdb's copy carries only in-frame clones and drops some. The sample carries about 190,000 clones, around 56% recorded once. The sample consisted of CD4+ T cells sorted from blood, taken at week 4, from a patient treated with tofacitinib. The receptors derive from a human donor with alopecia areata. The CDR3 runs from the conserved cysteine through the conserved F or W. Fields, in order: D gene, J gene, clone size, V gene, CDR3 protein, CDR3 DNA. D genes are given only for firm matches. Rows may omit the clone size; those that give it use once, few, many or a size class.

>-|TRBJ2-3|-|TRBV5-1
CASSLGGNYDTQYF
TGCGCCAGCAGCTTGGGCGGAAATTACGATACGCAGTATTTT
>TRBD2|TRBJ2-5|-|TRBV9
CASSVGSSGLQETQYF
TGTGCCAGCAGCGTTGGGTCTAGCGGGCTTCAAGAGACCCAGTACTTC
>-|TRBJ2-1|-|TRBV9
CASSVDGQRGEQFF
TGTGCCAGCAGCGTAGATGGTCAAAGAGGTGAGCAGTTCTTC
>-|TRBJ1-1|-|TRBV29-1
CSVTTIYTEAFF
TGCAGCGTTACGACTATATACACTGAAGCTTTCTTT
>-|TRBJ2-7|-|TRBV28
CASTGTVPYEQYF
TGTGCCAGCACCGGGACTGTACCCTACGAGCAGTACTTC
>TRBD2|TRBJ2-1|few|TRBV7-9
CASSLRLAGAIDEQFF
TGTGCCAGCAGCTTACGGCTAGCGGGAGCTATTGATGAGCAGTTCTTC
>-|TRBJ2-1|few|TRBV7-3
CASSLLARTSSYNEQFF
TGTGCCAGCAGCCTATTAGCGAGAACCAGCTCCTACAATGAGCAGTTCTTC
>-|TRBJ1-2|-|TRBV27
CATASRAYSGYTF
TGTGCCACGGCATCCAGGGCGTATTCTGGCTACACCTTC
>-|TRBJ2-2|-|TRBV19
CASSPSTVSGELFF
TGTGCCAGTAGTCCCAGCACAGTTTCCGGGGAGCTGTTTTTT
>-|TRBJ2-4|few|TRBV7-2
CASSHGGRDIQYF
TGTGCCAGCAGCCATGGGGGGAGAGACATTCAGTACTTC
>-|TRBJ2-2|-|TRBV30
CAWSGGGKGTGELFF
TGTGCCTGGAGTGGGGGTGGGAAGGGCACCGGGGAGCTGTTTTTT
>-|TRBJ2-5|-|TRBV29-1
CSAGRGRQETQYF
TGCAGCGCCGGCAGGGGACGGCAAGAGACCCAGTACTTC
>TRBD2|TRBJ2-5|few|TRBV30
CACETSGRREYF
TGTGCCTGTGAGACTAGCGGGAGGCGCGAGTACTTC
>-|TRBJ1-1|-|TRBV2
CASRADGELAFF
TGTGCCAGCAGGGCGGACGGTGAGCTGGCTTTCTTT
>-|TRBJ2-1|few|TRBV30
CAWSPGPTGSEQFF
TGTGCCTGGAGCCCGGGACCGACCGGTAGTGAGCAGTTCTTC
>-|TRBJ2-2|-|TRBV30
CAWSVSTANTGELFF
TGTGCCTGGAGTGTGTCAACAGCGAACACCGGGGAGCTGTTTTTT
>-|TRBJ1-2|few|TRBV25-1
CASSESSGYTF
TGTGCCAGCAGTGAATCTTCTGGCTACACCTTC
>-|TRBJ2-1|-|TRBV15
CATSREGALNNEQFF
TGTGCCACCAGCAGAGAAGGGGCTTTAAACAATGAGCAGTTCTTC
>-|TRBJ2-7|-|TRBV18
CASSPPSAPYEQYF
TGTGCCAGCTCACCACCTAGCGCTCCCTACGAGCAGTACTTC
>-|TRBJ2-6|-|TRBV29-1
CSVPRVEGANVLTF
TGCAGCGTTCCCAGGGTGGAAGGGGCCAACGTCCTGACTTTC
>TRBD1|TRBJ2-2|-|TRBV9
CASSVGTGDTGELFF
TGTGCCAGCAGCGTCGGGACAGGGGACACCGGGGAGCTGTTTTTT
>-|TRBJ2-1|-|TRBV29-1
CSVEGTRFGGNEQFF
TGCAGCGTTGAAGGTACCAGGTTCGGTGGCAATGAGCAGTTCTTC
>TRBD1|TRBJ2-5|-|TRBV6-5
CASSYGSGGDETQYF
TGTGCCAGCAGTTACGGTTCAGGGGGCGACGAGACCCAGTACTTC
>TRBD2|TRBJ2-3|-|TRBV27
CASSLLLRGVTQYF
TGTGCCAGCAGTCTATTGCTCCGGGGGGTTACGCAGTATTTT
>-|TRBJ1-2|few|TRBV15
CATSSEPLGGYTF
TGTGCCACCAGCTCCGAACCCCTTGGCGGCTACACCTTC
>-|TRBJ2-7|few|TRBV29-1
CRPWGEQYF
TGCAGACCCTGGGGAGAGCAGTACTTC
>TRBD1|TRBJ2-7|-|TRBV25-1
CASSESVLTGRAYEQYF
TGTGCCAGCAGTGAATCAGTTTTGACAGGGCGCGCCTACGAGCAGTACTTC
>-|TRBJ2-6|few|TRBV29-1
CSVAVRVWQPGANVLTF
TGCAGCGTTGCGGTCAGGGTGTGGCAACCTGGGGCCAACGTCCTGACTTTC
>-|TRBJ2-7|-|TRBV30
CAWSNTYEQYF
TGTGCCTGGAGTAATACCTACGAGCAGTACTTC
>TRBD2|TRBJ2-2|few|TRBV29-1
CSGGLAGATGELFF
TGCAGCGGGGGACTAGCGGGAGCCACCGGGGAGCTGTTTTTT
>-|TRBJ1-1|-|TRBV30
CAWSVQENTEAFF
TGTGCCTGGAGTGTACAGGAGAACACTGAAGCTTTCTTT